This TCR beta chain was identified during a study of response to subunit inactivated influenza vaccine. CDR1 is SEHNR, CDR2 FQNEAQ, per germline (reference sequence). Trimming removed 1 base at V and 5 bases at J, with 9 bases between. This CDR3 is built from 13 residues. TCRdb re-derived calls from the RT-PCR reads in MiXCR, one entry per CDR3 protein. Of about 190,000 distinct CDR3 sequences detected, around an eighth appear once; the ten largest clones hold about 25%. The V call is TRBV7-9, the J call TRBJ2-7; D remains ambiguous. The TCR sequence derives from a man aged 45 to 65 who received an inactivated influenza vaccine. The sample in question was CD8+ T cells sorted from PBMCs, obtained around 5 days after vaccination. CDR3 nucleotide sequence: TGTGCCAGCAGCTTAGAGTTTCTGAACGAGCAGTACTTC. This sequence encodes CASSLEFLNEQYF.